One sample yielded the 27 T cell receptor beta chains listed below, sequenced in a study of regulatory T cells in long-lasting Graves disease. As for time point: newly diagnosed GD, antithyroid drugs for less than 3 months. PBMC-extracted RNA yielded the TCR library. Library construction for TCR beta used iRepertoire HTBI primers and Arm-PCR of CDR3 regions. TCRdb used MiXCR to reprocess the multiplex PCR reads, holding one entry per CDR3 protein. Seen here are 400,000 to 500,000 distinct CDR3 sequences, 16% observed once, and the top ten hold around 10%. The data were also submitted as part of a second study, on T cells in Graves' hyperthyroidism and ophthalmopathy.

The source material was peripheral blood mononuclear cells (PBMCs), sampled at new diagnosis, from a patient treated with antithyroid drugs. The receptors were sampled from a woman aged 30 to 39 with Graves disease.

The rearrangement uses TRBV20-1 and TRBJ1-5; possibly TRBD1 for D (6 bases). V lost 6 bases and J lost 4, with 10 bases in between. Germline V lookup: CDR1 DFQATT, CDR2 SNEGSKA (reference sequence). This CDR3 is built from 12 residues. The DNA of the CDR3 is TGCAGTGCACAGGGACGGAATCAGCCCCAGCATTTT. Amino acid sequence: CSAQGRNQPQHF.

The chain joins TRBV20-1 to TRBJ2-1; D gene ambiguous. V dropped 4 bases and J dropped 1 base, with 5 bases sitting between them. This CDR3 has 12 residues. Germline V gene lookup returns CDR1 DFQATT and CDR2 SNEGSKA (reference sequence). The CDR3 coding sequence is TGCAGTGCTAAGAGATCCTACAATGAGCAGTTCTTC. The encoded protein is CSAKRSYNEQFF.

This clonotype was picked up many times. This rearrangement joins TRBV18 to TRBJ2-5; no reliable D call. Trimming shortened V by 3 bases and J by 1 base, and 15 bases separated the two germline ends. This CDR3 has 16 residues. Germline CDR1 is KGHSH and CDR2 is LQKENI. The CDR3 DNA reads TGTGCCAGCTCACCCAAGATCGACTCCGTCCAAGAGACCCAGTACTTC. Its translation is CASSPKIDSVQETQYF.

This clonotype occurred many times. J is TRBJ2-5 and V is TRBV10-3; TRBD2 aligns across 14 bases. V shed 0 bases, J shed 5 bases, and the junction held 17 bases outside the gene matches. The CDR3 length is 21 residues. CDR1 and CDR2 from the germline V gene are ENHRY and SYGVKD. The CDR3 DNA is TGTGCCATCAGTGAGTCTTCGCCGGTGGGACTAGCGGGGGAGTTGGCGGAGACCCAGTACTTC. Encoded protein: CAISESSPVGLAGELAETQYF.

This clonotype was observed many times. CDR3 DNA sequence: TGTGCCAGCAGTAGGGTTGGCGTCGAGCAGTACTTC. Translated, it gives CASSRVGVEQYF. The chain employs TRBV12-3 or TRBV12-4 and TRBJ2-7, with D uncertain. The CDR3 sequence is 12 residues long. Deletions cut 5 bases from V and 6 bases from J, with 11 bases between.

This clonotype has more than one count but fewer than ten. J is TRBJ2-5 and V is TRBV29-1; 7 bases fit TRBD1. CDR1 is SQVTM, CDR2 ANQGSEA, per germline. There are 20 residues in the CDR3. Trimming at V came to 3 bases and at J to 5 bases, leaving 27 bases not matched to a gene. CDR3 in DNA: TGCAGCGTTGAGAAGTGGGGGACCACATTAGGGGGCAGGATTGGTGAGACCCAGTACTTC. This gives the protein CSVEKWGTTLGGRIGETQYF.

The V call is TRBV4-2, the J call TRBJ2-1; 10 bases line up with TRBD2. V lost 4 bases, J lost 5 bases, and 5 bases stayed unmatched. This CDR3 has 15 amino acids. Germline V CDR1 and CDR2: LGHNA, YNFKEQ. Here the CDR3 reads CASSPGLAADNEQFF. The CDR3 DNA reads as TGTGCCAGCAGCCCAGGACTAGCGGCAGACAATGAGCAGTTCTTC.

Regarding this clonotype: With a much larger clone just one base away, this may be a read error. The V gene is TRBV27, the J gene TRBJ1-5; D is possibly TRBD1 (6 bases). Per the germline V gene, CDR1 is MNHEY and CDR2 is SMNVEV (reference sequence). V was pared by 6 bases and J by 4 bases, with 10 bases between. This CDR3 region has 13 residues. CDR3 bases: TGTGCCAGCAGCGGACAGCCTAATCAGCCCCAGCATTTT. Its protein product is CASSGQPNQPQHF.

The V gene is TRBV6-4, the J gene TRBJ2-3, with TRBD2 identical over 11 bases. The CDR3 consists of 13 residues. Trimming cost V 4 bases and J 10 bases; bases outside gene matches: 4. CDR1 is MRHNA and CDR2 is SNTAGT in the germline V gene. CDR3: CASSALAGGAQYF. Written as DNA, the CDR3 is TGTGCCAGCAGTGCCCTAGCGGGAGGCGCGCAGTATTTT.

This clonotype was counted between two and nine times. The CDR3 does not close with the conserved phenylalanine or tryptophan, likely indicating a read error. The chain has TRBV6-1 and TRBJ2-1, with 9 bases matching TRBD2. Trimming took 6 bases from V and 0 from J; bases not matched to a gene: 6. This CDR3 is 16 amino acids long. Germline V gives CDR1 MNHNS, CDR2 SASEGT. CDR3 residues: CASRPSGVSSYNEQFL. CDR3 nucleotide sequence: TGTGCCAGCAGGCCTAGCGGGGTAAGCTCCTACAATGAGCAGTTCCTC.

The sample holds a few counts of this clonotype. The chain joins TRBV5-4 to TRBJ1-3, with D maybe TRBD1 (6 bases). The germline CDR1 and CDR2 sequences are SGHNT and YYREEE (reference sequence). V lost 4 bases and J lost 0, with 14 bases in between. The CDR3 is 16 residues long. In nucleotides, the CDR3 is TGTGCCAGCAGCGTACAGGGAATTGACTCTGGAAACACCATATATTTT. This codes for CASSVQGIDSGNTIYF.

This chain joins TRBV5-4 and TRBJ2-7; 9 bases align to TRBD1. Germline V gives CDR1 SGHNT, CDR2 YYREEE (reference sequence). V trimming: 5 bases; J trimming: 3 bases; junction bases outside the gene matches: 6. CDR3 length: 14 residues. The CDR3 bases are TGTGCCAGCAGTTTACAGGGGGCGAACTACGAGCAGTACTTC. It specifies CASSLQGANYEQYF.

The chain has TRBV6-1 and TRBJ1-5, with D perhaps TRBD1 (6 bases). The CDR3 loop spans 15 amino acids. The V gene's germline CDR1 is MNHNS and CDR2 SASEGT. V was shortened by 6 bases and J by 1 base, with 13 bases between the two germline ends. CDR3 bases: TGTGCCAGCAGACCCAACAGGGAAAGCAATCAGCCCCAGCATTTT. Translating it yields CASRPNRESNQPQHF.

This clonotype was detected many times. This rearrangement joins TRBV28 to TRBJ2-5; D is uncertain. The CDR3 has 14 amino acids. The germline V and J ends were trimmed by 5 bases and 0 bases, with 10 bases remaining between them. CDR1 MDHEN and CDR2 SYDVKM come from the germline V gene. CDR3 region: CASSPSEDQETQYF. The CDR3 nucleotides read TGTGCCAGCAGTCCGTCGGAAGACCAAGAGACCCAGTACTTC.

V is TRBV4-2 and J is TRBJ2-1; 7 bases line up with TRBD2. Germline loops: CDR1 LGHNA, CDR2 YNFKEQ. After removal of 2 bases from V and 5 bases from J, the junction contained 6 bases not matched to a gene. The CDR3 loop spans 15 amino acids. The CDR3 nucleotides read TGTGCCAGCAGCCAACCGGGACTACTCGACAATGAGCAGTTCTTC. Amino acid sequence: CASSQPGLLDNEQFF.

This chain links TRBV5-4 with TRBJ2-3; 11 bases map to TRBD2. J gave up 6 bases and V 4 bases, and 10 bases lay outside the gene matches. CDR3 length: 16 amino acids. The germline V gene encodes CDR1 SGHNT and CDR2 YYREEE (reference sequence). The CDR3 here is CASSRGLAAARDTQYF. The CDR3 bases are TGTGCCAGCAGCCGGGGACTAGCGGCCGCAAGGGATACGCAGTATTTT.

The chain is built from TRBV5-6 and TRBJ1-2; TRBD1 aligns across 8 bases. Germline V gene data show CDR1 as SGHDT and CDR2 as YYEEEE. The junction had 6 bases not matched to a gene; V was cut back by 4 bases and J by 4 bases. This CDR3 spans 14 amino acids. Here the CDR3 DNA reads TGTGCCAGCAGCAGGGACAGGACGTCCTATGGCTACACCTTC. This sequence encodes CASSRDRTSYGYTF.

This clonotype was counted at least ten times. This chain uses TRBV18 with TRBJ1-1, with 9 bases identical to TRBD1. Germline CDR1 KGHSH, CDR2 LQKENI. V shed 6 bases and J 4 bases; nucleotides not matched to a gene: 9. There are 15 residues in the CDR3. As DNA, the CDR3 is TGTGCCAGCTCGCCCGGGACAGGGTTCGGCACTGAAGCTTTCTTT. This translates into CASSPGTGFGTEAFF. The whole variable domain, filled in from reference TRBV18 and TRBJ1-1, reads NAGVMQNPRHLVRRRGQEARLRCSPMKGHSHVYWYRQLPEEGLKFMVYLQKENIIDESGMPKERFSAEFPKEGPSILRIQQVVRGDSAAYFCASSPGTGFGTEAFFGQGTRLTVV.

This clonotype showed up many times. The chain recombines TRBV3-1 with TRBJ2-3; 8 bases line up with TRBD2. The CDR3 loop spans 17 amino acids. With 0 bases clipped from V and 4 bases from J, the junction kept 9 bases outside the gene matches. Germline lookup yields CDR1 LGHDT and CDR2 YNNKEL (reference sequence). The CDR3 region is CASSQDGTGGRADTQYF. The CDR3 DNA follows: TGTGCCAGCAGCCAAGATGGGACGGGAGGGCGTGCAGATACGCAGTATTTT.

This clonotype was recorded at least ten times. The chain carries TRBV5-6 and TRBJ2-4; 7 nucleotides align to TRBD1. Unmatched junction bases numbered 10, after V lost 3 bases and J lost 13 bases. The CDR3 length is 13 residues. Germline assignment: CDR1 SGHDT and CDR2 YYEEEE. DNA of the CDR3: TGTGCCAGCAGCTGGGGGACAGTAAATCCGCAGTACTTC. Translated: CASSWGTVNPQYF.

As for this clonotype: This may stem from a read error, because a much larger clone lies one nucleotide away. The rearrangement uses TRBV28 and TRBJ2-4; D is tentatively TRBD1 or TRBD2 (5 bases each). From germline, CDR1 is MDHEN and CDR2 SYDVKM. CDR3 length: 15 amino acids. The DNA of the CDR3 is TGTGCCAGCAGTTTGGGACCAGGAGTCAAAAACGTTCAGTACTTC. Translated, it gives CASSLGPGVKNVQYF.

The rearrangement joins TRBV7-3 to TRBJ2-1; the match to TRBD2 covers 8 bases. Looked up from germline, CDR1 is SGHTA and CDR2 is FQGTGA. The V gene end was trimmed by 2 bases and the J gene end by 0 bases; junction bases not matched to a gene: 15. This CDR3 has 20 residues. The DNA for the CDR3 is TGTGCCAGCAGCTTAGATAGTGGTCTAGCGGGCCCGATCTCCTACAATGAGCAGTTCTTC. As protein: CASSLDSGLAGPISYNEQFF.

The chain has TRBV30 and TRBJ2-7; perhaps TRBD1 as D (6 bases). The CDR3 totals 15 residues. Germline CDR1 reads GTSNPN; CDR2 reads SVGIG (reference sequence). Trimming left V 2 bases short and J 0 bases short, with 14 bases between. The CDR3 loop reads CAWSYDRPYSYEQYF. CDR3 bases: TGTGCCTGGAGTTACGACAGGCCGTACTCCTACGAGCAGTACTTC.

Note on this clonotype: This probably arose from a read error, given a far larger clone one base away. The chain combines TRBV28 with TRBJ2-4, with 14 nucleotides matching TRBD2. The closer fit of TRBJ2-1 to the DNA end suggests the J call may be wrong. This CDR3 has 17 amino acids. CDR1 is MDHEN, CDR2 SYDVKM, per germline. The CDR3 protein is CASRSGLAGDGGVSQFF. The CDR3 DNA reads TGTGCCAGCCGCTCGGGACTAGCGGGAGACGGGGGGGTGAGCCAGTTCTTC.

This clonotype was detected a few times. Its ends do not fully match the called genes, so a read error is possible. The chain uses TRBV28 and TRBJ2-1, with unresolved D. Germline CDR1 reads MDHEN; CDR2 reads SYDVKM. This CDR3 has 13 residues. The CDR3 here is CASYKPQDNEQLF. CDR3 coding DNA: TGTGCCAGCTACAAGCCCCAAGACAATGAGCAGCTCTTC.

This clonotype showed up many times. The rearrangement joins TRBV2 to TRBJ2-2; D call uncertain. V was cut by 6 bases and J by 1 base, with 9 bases left in between. Germline CDR1 reads SNHLY; CDR2 reads FYNNEI. This CDR3 contains 14 residues. This CDR3 reads CASREDGNTGELFF. In DNA, the CDR3 is TGTGCCAGCAGAGAGGACGGGAACACCGGGGAGCTGTTTTTT. Variable domain in full (rest from reference TRBV2 and TRBJ2-2): EPEVTQTPSHQVTQMGQEVILRCVPISNHLYFYWYRQILGQKVEFLVSFYNNEISEKSEIFDDQFSVERPDGSNFTLKIRSTKLEDSAMYFCASREDGNTGELFFGEGSRLTVL.

This rearrangement joins TRBV15 to TRBJ1-1; the D is unclear. CDR1 and CDR2 from the germline V gene are LNHNV and YYDKDF (reference sequence). The CDR3 is 13 amino acids. V lost 8 bases to trimming and J lost 0 bases, with 10 bases between them. The CDR3 DNA follows: TGTGCCACCGCCGGGAGGCTGAACACTGAAGCTTTCTTT. The encoded protein is CATAGRLNTEAFF. The whole variable domain, remainder taken from reference TRBV15 and TRBJ1-1, is DAMVIQNPRYQVTQFGKPVTLSCSQTLNHNVMYWYQQKSSQAPKLLFHYYDKDFNNEADTPDNFQSRRPNTSFCFLDIRSPGLGDTAMYLCATAGRLNTEAFFGQGTRLTVV.